This T cell receptor (beta chain) was found in a study of T cells in narcolepsy. Whole-study context: Patients with NT1 or NT2 and healthy control donors were enrolled. Study-wide results and caveats: Reportedly, autoreactive clonotypes were serially detected in patients' blood but not controls'. Comparing one patient's CSF and blood CD4+ clonotypes highlighted HCRT- and TRIB2-specific autoreactive clonotypes. No autoreactive T cell clone sequences appeared in some memory CD4+ repertoires.

A word on this clone: Its antigen is unknown.

Looked up from germline, CDR1 is SGHRS and CDR2 is YFSETQ. Germline trimming cut 5 bases from V and 1 base from J; bases unmatched to any gene: 8. There are 17 residues in the CDR3. Clones were sequenced by immunoSEQ multiplex PCR, and TCRdb holds only the in-frame ones, with some missing. Among some 30,000 clones listed, 80% to 85% were seen once. V usage is TRBV5-1 and J usage is TRBJ2-5, with 13 nucleotides matching TRBD2. The clonotype originates from a human donor with narcolepsy. Sequenced sample: CD45RA- memory CD4+ T cells from PBMCs. This CDR3 is CASSRTSGGSLQETQYF. Here the CDR3 DNA reads TGCGCCAGCAGTCGGACTAGCGGGGGTTCCCTCCAAGAGACCCAGTACTTC.